This paragraph covers one T cell receptor beta chain sequence. The antigen is undetermined. Method: immunoSEQ multiplex PCR; TCRdb's copy keeps in-frame clones and lacks some. The data hold about 23,000 clones, with roughly 76% observed a single time. The data belong to a study of CD4 T cells in relation to SARS-CoV-2 and coronaviruses. The unexposed donors gave CD4+ T cells in about 2010-2019, prior to COVID-19. The cells were cultured for roughly 11 days before CD4+ T cells were isolated. Testing used SARS-CoV-2 S/N and four cold-coronavirus spikes on unexposed-donor CD4+ T cells, cells permitting. Study findings and constraints: Monoreactive clones expanded significantly more to SARS-CoV-2 than crossreactive clones did.

From germline, CDR1 is LGHNA and CDR2 YSLEER. Unmatched junction bases numbered 3, after V lost 4 bases and J lost 1 base. The CDR3 is made up of 15 amino acids. The chain carries TRBV4-3 and TRBJ2-2; 7 bases align to TRBD1. The TCR comes from a human donor in good health. The sample taken for sequencing was CD4+ T cells from PBMCs, cultured in vitro. The DNA for the CDR3 is TGCGCCAGCAGCCCCCGGGACAGGAACACCGGGGAGCTGTTTTTT. The encoded protein is CASSPRDRNTGELFF.